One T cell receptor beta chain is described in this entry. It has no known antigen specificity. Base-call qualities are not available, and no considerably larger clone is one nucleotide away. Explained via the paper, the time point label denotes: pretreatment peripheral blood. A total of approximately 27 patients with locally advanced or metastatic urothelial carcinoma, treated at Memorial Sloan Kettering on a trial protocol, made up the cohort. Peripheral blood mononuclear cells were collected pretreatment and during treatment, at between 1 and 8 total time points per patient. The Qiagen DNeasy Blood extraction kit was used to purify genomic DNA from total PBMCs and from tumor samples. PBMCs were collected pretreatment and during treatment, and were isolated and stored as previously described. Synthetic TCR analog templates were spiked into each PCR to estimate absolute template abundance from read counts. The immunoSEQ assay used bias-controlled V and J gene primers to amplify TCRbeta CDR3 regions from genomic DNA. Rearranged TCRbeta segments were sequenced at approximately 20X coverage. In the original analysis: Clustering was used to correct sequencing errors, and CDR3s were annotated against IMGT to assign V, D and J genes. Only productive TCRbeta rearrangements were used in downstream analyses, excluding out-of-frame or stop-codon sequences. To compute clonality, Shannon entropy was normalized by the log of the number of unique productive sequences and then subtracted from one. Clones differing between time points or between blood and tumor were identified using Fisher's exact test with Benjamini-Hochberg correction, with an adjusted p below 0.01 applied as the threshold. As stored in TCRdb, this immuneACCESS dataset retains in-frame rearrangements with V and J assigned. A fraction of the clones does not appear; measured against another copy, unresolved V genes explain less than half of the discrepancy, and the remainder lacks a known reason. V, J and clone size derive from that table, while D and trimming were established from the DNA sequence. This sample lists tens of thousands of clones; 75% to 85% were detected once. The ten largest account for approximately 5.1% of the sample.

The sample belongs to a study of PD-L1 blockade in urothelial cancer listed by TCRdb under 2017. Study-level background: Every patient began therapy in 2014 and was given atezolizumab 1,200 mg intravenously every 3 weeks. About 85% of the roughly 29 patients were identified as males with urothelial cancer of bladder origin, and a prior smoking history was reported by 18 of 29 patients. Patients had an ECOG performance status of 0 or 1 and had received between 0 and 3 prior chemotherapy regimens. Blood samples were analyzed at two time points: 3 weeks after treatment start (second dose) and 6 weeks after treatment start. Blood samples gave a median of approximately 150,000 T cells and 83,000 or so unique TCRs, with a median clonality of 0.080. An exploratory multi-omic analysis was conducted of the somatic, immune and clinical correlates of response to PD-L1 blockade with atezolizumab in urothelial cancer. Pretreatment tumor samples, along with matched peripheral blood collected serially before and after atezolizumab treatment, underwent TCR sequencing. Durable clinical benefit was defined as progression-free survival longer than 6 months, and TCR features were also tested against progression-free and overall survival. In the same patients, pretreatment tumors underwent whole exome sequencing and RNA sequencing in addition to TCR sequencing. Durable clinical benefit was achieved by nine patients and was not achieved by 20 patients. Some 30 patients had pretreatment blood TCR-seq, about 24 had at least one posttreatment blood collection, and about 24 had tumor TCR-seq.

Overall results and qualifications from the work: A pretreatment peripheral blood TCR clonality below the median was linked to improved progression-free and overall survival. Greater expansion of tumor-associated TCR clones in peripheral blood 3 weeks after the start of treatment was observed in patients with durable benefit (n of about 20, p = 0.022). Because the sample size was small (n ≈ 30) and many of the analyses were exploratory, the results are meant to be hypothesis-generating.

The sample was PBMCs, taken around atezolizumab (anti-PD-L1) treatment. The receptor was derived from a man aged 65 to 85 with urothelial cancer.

In nucleotide form, the sequence is TGTGCCAGTAGTATGGTGCAGGGGGCGCAAGGAATCCCTGGAAACACCATATATTTT. This sequence encodes CASSMVQGAQGIPGNTIYF. The rearrangement joined TRBV19 to TRBJ1-3, and TRBD1 aligns with 8 junction nucleotides. Counted from cysteine to phenylalanine, this CDR3 has 19 amino acids. Only the CDR3 region is kept as DNA, spanning 57 bases read in frame from base 1. Sequences LNHDA (CDR1) and SQIVND (CDR2) are obtained from the germline V gene (reference sequence). Clipping removes 3 bases from V and 2 bases from J, with 15 as the unmatched junction base count.